Described below is a single TCR beta chain sequence and its context. Its antigen is undetermined. The data stem from a study of shared clonotypes between healthy human individuals. General study findings and limits: Among donors, clonotype sharing was expected to be affected by sequencing depth. A reduction in generation probabilities was seen for non-shared clonotypes relative to those shared by all four donors.

Each of the donors was a healthy adult who was HIV-negative and had not had a recent acute infection or vaccination. This CDR3 has 13 amino acids. Only in-frame clones appear in the TCRdb table, and some are missing; sequencing was by immunoSEQ multiplex PCR. The table records about 690,000 clones, 90% of them present only once. The clonotype originates from a man between 18 and 35 years old in good health. Some clones in this sample may be carry-over from other donors' samples. The chain recombines TRBV1 with TRBJ2-7. TRBV1 is classified as a pseudogene. The sequenced material came from memory CD8+ T cells from PBMCs. The subset: CD45RO+ cells pooled with CCR7-negative TemRA cells. CDR3 coding DNA: TGCACCAGCAGCCAGTCCCCGCCACCCGAGCAGTACTTC. It translates to CTSSQSPPPEQYF.